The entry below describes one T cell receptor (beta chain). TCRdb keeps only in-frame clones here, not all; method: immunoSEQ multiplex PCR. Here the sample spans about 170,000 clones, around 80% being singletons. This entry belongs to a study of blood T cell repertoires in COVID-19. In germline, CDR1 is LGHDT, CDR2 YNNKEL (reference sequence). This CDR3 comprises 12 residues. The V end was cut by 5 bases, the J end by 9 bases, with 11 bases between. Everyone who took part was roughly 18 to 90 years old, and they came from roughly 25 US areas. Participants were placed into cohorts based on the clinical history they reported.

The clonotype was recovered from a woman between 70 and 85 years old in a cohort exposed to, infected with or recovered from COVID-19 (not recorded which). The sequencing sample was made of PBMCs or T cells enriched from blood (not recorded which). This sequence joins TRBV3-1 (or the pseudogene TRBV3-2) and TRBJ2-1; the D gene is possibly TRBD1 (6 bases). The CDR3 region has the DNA TGTGCCAGCAGCTGGAGAGGGGGTGAGCAGTTCTTC. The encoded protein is CASSWRGGEQFF.